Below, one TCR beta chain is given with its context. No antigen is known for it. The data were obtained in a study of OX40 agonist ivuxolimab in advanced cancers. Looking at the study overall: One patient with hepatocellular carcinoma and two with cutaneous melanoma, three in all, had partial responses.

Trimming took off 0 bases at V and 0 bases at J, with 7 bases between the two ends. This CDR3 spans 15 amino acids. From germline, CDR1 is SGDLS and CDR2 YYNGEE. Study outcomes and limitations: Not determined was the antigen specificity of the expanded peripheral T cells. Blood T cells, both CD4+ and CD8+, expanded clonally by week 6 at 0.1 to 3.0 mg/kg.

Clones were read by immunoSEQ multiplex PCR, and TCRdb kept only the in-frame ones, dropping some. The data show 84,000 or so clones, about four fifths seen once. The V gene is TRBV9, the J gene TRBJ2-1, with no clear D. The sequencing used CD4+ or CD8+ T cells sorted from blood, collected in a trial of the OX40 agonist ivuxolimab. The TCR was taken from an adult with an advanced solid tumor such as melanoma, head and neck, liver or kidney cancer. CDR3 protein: CASSVGTGSYNEQFF. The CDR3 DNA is TGTGCCAGCAGCGTAGGGACCGGCTCCTACAATGAGCAGTTCTTC.